The present T cell receptor beta chain was sequenced within a study of T cells after yellow fever vaccination. Of note for this clonotype: Its antigen is as yet unknown.

UMIs and a universal primer site were added when TCR cDNA was made by 5'RACE template switching. TCRdb used MiXCR to reprocess the 5' RACE reads, holding one entry per CDR3 protein. Of some 350,000 distinct CDR3 sequences listed, around 6.4% are singletons. Study outcomes and limitations: Although the secondary response was weaker, it peaked faster, at day 5 versus 15. Boosting was followed by the reappearance of most primary-vaccination clones (approximately 95% CD4, 70% to 90% CD8). Contamination by abundant bulk-population clonotypes could be present in FACS-sorted repertoires.

Germline values: CDR1 MGHRA, CDR2 YSYEKL. This CDR3 comprises 16 residues. V shed 2 bases and J 4 bases; nucleotides not matched to a gene: 8. The source material was PBMCs, sampled 5 days after the yellow fever booster vaccination. This chain connects TRBV4-1 to TRBJ2-5; 9 bases are shared with TRBD1. The receptor was isolated from a man younger than 40 who received the YFV17D yellow fever vaccine. The CDR3 loop reads CASSQLGQGNAETQYF. The CDR3 DNA reads TGCGCCAGCAGCCAACTAGGACAGGGGAACGCAGAGACCCAGTACTTC.